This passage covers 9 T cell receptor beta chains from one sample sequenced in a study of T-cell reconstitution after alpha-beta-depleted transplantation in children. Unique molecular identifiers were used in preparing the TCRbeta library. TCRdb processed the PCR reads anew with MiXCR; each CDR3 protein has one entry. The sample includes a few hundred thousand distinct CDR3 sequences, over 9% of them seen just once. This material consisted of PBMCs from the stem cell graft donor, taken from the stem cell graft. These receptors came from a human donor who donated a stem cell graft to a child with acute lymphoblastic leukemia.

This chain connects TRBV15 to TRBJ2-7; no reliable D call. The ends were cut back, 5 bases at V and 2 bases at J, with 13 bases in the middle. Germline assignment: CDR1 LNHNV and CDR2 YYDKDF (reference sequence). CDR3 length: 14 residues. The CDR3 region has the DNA TGTGCCACCAGCGCCGTGATAGACACCTACGAGCAGTACTTC. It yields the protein CATSAVIDTYEQYF. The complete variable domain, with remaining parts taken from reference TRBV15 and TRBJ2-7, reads DAMVIQNPRYQVTQFGKPVTLSCSQTLNHNVMYWYQQKSSQAPKLLFHYYDKDFNNEADTPDNFQSRRPNTSFCFLDIRSPGLGDTAMYLCATSAVIDTYEQYFGPGTRLTVT.

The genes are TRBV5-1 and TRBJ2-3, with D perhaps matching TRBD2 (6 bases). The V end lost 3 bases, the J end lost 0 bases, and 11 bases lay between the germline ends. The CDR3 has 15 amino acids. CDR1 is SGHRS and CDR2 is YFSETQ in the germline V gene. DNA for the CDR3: TGCGCCAGCAGCTGGCTTGCGGGGAGCACAGATACGCAGTATTTT. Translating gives CASSWLAGSTDTQYF.

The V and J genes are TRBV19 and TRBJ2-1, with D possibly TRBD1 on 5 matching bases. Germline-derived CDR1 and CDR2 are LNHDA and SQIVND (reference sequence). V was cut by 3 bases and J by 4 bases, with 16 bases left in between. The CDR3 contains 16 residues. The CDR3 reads CASSIDRQQAYNEQFF. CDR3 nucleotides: TGTGCCAGTAGTATTGACCGACAACAGGCATACAATGAGCAGTTCTTC.

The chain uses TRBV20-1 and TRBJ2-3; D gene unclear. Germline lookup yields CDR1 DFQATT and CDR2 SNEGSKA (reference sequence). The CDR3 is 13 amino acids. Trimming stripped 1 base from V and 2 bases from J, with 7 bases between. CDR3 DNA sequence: TGCAGTGCTAGAGGGGGTAACACAGATACGCAGTATTTT. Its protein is CSARGGNTDTQYF.

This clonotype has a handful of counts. This chain's CDR3 is CASRRAGGINEQFF. The CDR3 DNA sequence: TGTGCCAGCAGAAGGGCGGGAGGGATCAATGAGCAGTTCTTC. The chain links TRBV7-9 to TRBJ2-1; TRBD2 matches at 9 bases. The CDR3 is made up of 14 amino acids. V was clipped by 6 bases and J by 6 bases; unmatched bases: 6. Germline assignment: CDR1 SEHNR and CDR2 FQNEAQ (reference sequence).

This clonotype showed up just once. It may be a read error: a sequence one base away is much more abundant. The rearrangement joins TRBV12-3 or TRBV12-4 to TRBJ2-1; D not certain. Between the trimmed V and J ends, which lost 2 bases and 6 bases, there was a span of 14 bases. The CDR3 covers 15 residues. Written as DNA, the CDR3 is TGTGCCAGCAGTTTAAGGCTACCCCAGGTCAATGAGCAGTTCTTC. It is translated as CASSLRLPQVNEQFF.

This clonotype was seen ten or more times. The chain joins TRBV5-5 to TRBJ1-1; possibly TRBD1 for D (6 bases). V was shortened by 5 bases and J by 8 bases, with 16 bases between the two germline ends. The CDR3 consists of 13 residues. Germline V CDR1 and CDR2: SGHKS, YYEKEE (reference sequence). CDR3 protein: CASSWVWTEEAFF. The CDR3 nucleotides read TGTGCCAGCAGTTGGGTTTGGACAGAAGAAGCTTTCTTT. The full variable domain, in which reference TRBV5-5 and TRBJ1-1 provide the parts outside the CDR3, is DAGVTQSPTHLIKTRGQQVTLRCSPISGHKSVSWYQQVLGQGPQFIFQYYEKEERGRGNFPDRFSARQFPNYSSELNVNALLLGDSALYLCASSWVWTEEAFFGQGTRLTVV.

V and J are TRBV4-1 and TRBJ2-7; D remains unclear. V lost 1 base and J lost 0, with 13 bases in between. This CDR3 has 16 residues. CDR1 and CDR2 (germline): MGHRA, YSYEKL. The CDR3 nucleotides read TGCGCCAGCAGCCAAGTTGGGCACCTAAGCTCCTACGAGCAGTACTTC. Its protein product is CASSQVGHLSSYEQYF.

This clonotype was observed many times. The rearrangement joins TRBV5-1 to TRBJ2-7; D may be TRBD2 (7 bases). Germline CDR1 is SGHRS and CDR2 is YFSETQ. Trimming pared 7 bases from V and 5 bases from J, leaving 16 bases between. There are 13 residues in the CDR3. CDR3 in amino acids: CASRGATVDEQYF. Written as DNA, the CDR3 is TGCGCCAGCCGGGGGGCCACAGTGGACGAGCAGTACTTC.